The 32 T cell receptor beta chains reported below all come from one sample, sequenced in a study of blood T cells in healthy people across ages. Alongside a J-beta primer mix, a sample-barcoded 5' primer served in a second PCR lasting roughly 6 to 11 cycles. TCRdb recomputed calls from the 5' RACE reads with MiXCR, one row per CDR3 protein. The sample consists of about 810,000 distinct CDR3 sequences, 35% to 40% of them appearing once. Sequencing was done on a sample of blood. Receptor source: a man aged 18 to 35 in good health.

This clonotype showed up just a few times. This sequence joins TRBV5-1 and TRBJ1-4, with 8 nucleotides matching TRBD1. CDR3 length: 20 amino acids. V gave up 4 bases and J gave up 3 bases; unmatched junction bases: 20. Germline lookup yields CDR1 SGHRS and CDR2 YFSETQ. CDR3 DNA sequence: TGCGCCAGCAGCCCAGACGGACAGGGAGGAACGTACGGAGCTAATGAAAAACTGTTTTTT. Its protein product is CASSPDGQGGTYGANEKLFF. Filled out from reference TRBV5-1 and TRBJ1-4, the complete variable domain reads KAGVTQTPRYLIKTRGQQVTLSCSPISGHRSVSWYQQTPGQGLQFLFEYFSETQRNKGNFPGRFSGRQFSNSRSEMNVSTLELGDSALYLCASSPDGQGGTYGANEKLFFGSGTQLSVL.

This sequence joins TRBV7-2 and TRBJ1-2; a weak D match, TRBD1 (5 bases). Between the trimmed V and J ends, which lost 4 bases and 8 bases, there was a span of 14 bases. The CDR3 runs to 13 residues. Per germline, CDR1 SGHTA and CDR2 FQGNSA. In DNA form, the CDR3 reads TGTGCCAGCAGCTCGGGACGGAATCGAGGCTACACCTTC. Encoded protein: CASSSGRNRGYTF.

The rearrangement uses TRBV9 and TRBJ2-5, with TRBD2 identical over 8 bases. Germline CDR1 and CDR2: SGDLS and YYNGEE. J gave up 5 bases and V 0 bases, and 6 bases lay outside the gene matches. The CDR3 sequence is 15 residues long. Here the CDR3 reads CASSVAAGGGETQYF. DNA of the CDR3: TGTGCCAGCAGCGTAGCCGCGGGGGGTGGGGAGACCCAGTACTTC. The full variable domain, with the rest looked up from reference TRBV9 and TRBJ2-5, is DSGVTQTPKHLITATGQRVTLRCSPRSGDLSVYWYQQSLDQGLQFLIQYYNGEERAKGNILERFSAQQFPDLHSELNLSSLELGDSALYFCASSVAAGGGETQYFGPGTRLLVL.

The V call is TRBV3-1, the J call TRBJ2-3; D remains unclear. CDR1 and CDR2 from the germline V gene are LGHDT and YNNKEL (reference sequence). This CDR3 comprises 14 residues. The ends were cut back, 4 bases at V and 2 bases at J, with 10 bases in the middle. In nucleotides, the CDR3 is TGTGCCAGCAGCCTCGACACTTTCACAGATACGCAGTATTTT. Protein: CASSLDTFTDTQYF.

The rearrangement links TRBV4-2 to TRBJ1-2; a weak D match, TRBD1 (6 bases). Between the trimmed V and J ends, which lost 0 bases and 4 bases, there was a span of 12 bases. The CDR3 length is 15 residues. The V gene's germline CDR1 is LGHNA and CDR2 YNFKEQ. The CDR3 region has the DNA TGTGCCAGCAGCCAAGAATTGGGGGCAGGCTATGGCTACACCTTC. It specifies CASSQELGAGYGYTF.

The genes are TRBV20-1 and TRBJ2-5, with 13 nucleotides matching TRBD2. CDR1 and CDR2 from the germline V gene are DFQATT and SNEGSKA (reference sequence). Trimming removed 5 bases from V and 3 bases from J; junction bases left unmatched: 6. CDR3 length: 15 amino acids. This CDR3 reads CSAPKTSGGEETQYF. The CDR3 bases are TGCAGTGCTCCTAAAACTAGCGGGGGGGAAGAGACCCAGTACTTC.

The chain links TRBV21-1 to TRBJ2-3; TRBD2 is taken as the D call from the table, unchecked against the DNA. TRBV21-1 is a documented pseudogene. The CDR3 is 13 residues long. CDR3 in amino acids: CASRLRLADTQYF. The CDR3, as DNA: TGTGCCAGCAGGTTACGACTAGCGGATACGCAGTATTTT.

This clonotype has a handful of counts. The chain couples TRBV28 to TRBJ2-3; D not resolved. Germline V lookup: CDR1 MDHEN, CDR2 SYDVKM. This CDR3 is built from 14 residues. V was clipped by 3 bases and J by 6 bases, with 13 bases between them. The CDR3 sequence is CASSLTPIGDTQYF. The DNA for the CDR3 is TGTGCCAGCAGTTTGACTCCCATTGGGGATACGCAGTATTTT.

A word on this clonotype: Given a much more abundant clone one base away, this may be a read error. DNA for the CDR3: TGTGCCAGCAGCTTAGGTGTGGAGGGTGAGCAGTACTTC. Translating gives CASSLGVEGEQYF. The chain combines TRBV7-2 with TRBJ2-5; a possible D gene is TRBD2 (6 bases). CDR1 is SGHTA, CDR2 FQGNSA, per germline. Trimming cost V 1 base and J 11 bases, with 14 bases left between them. The CDR3 runs to 13 residues.

At least ten counts were recorded for this clonotype. This chain connects TRBV12-3 or TRBV12-4 to TRBJ2-7, with TRBD2 matching 7 bases. J gave up 3 bases and V 6 bases, and 14 bases lay outside the gene matches. The CDR3 is 16 residues long. CDR3 nucleotides: TGTGCCAGCAGCCCATATGGGTCGGGGGGTATCTACGAGCAGTACTTC. Translated: CASSPYGSGGIYEQYF.

In this sample, this clonotype turned up many times. The chain combines TRBV4-2 with TRBJ1-2; D is perhaps TRBD1 (6 bases). The CDR3 has 14 residues. The V end was cut by 4 bases, the J end by 3 bases, with 12 bases between. Germline CDR1 is LGHNA and CDR2 is YNFKEQ. The CDR3 here is CASSPADSYYGYTF. The CDR3 region has the DNA TGTGCCAGCAGCCCCGCGGACAGTTACTATGGCTACACCTTC.

V gene TRBV7-2 combines with J gene TRBJ2-3, with D hard to call. The CDR3 is 14 residues long. Germline CDR1 SGHTA, CDR2 FQGNSA. With 5 bases removed from V and 6 bases from J, the gap between germline ends came to 15 bases. The CDR3 region is CASSPPGPPDTQYF. The CDR3 nucleotides are TGTGCCAGCAGCCCCCCTGGCCCCCCGGATACGCAGTATTTT. Variable domain in full (rest from reference TRBV7-2 and TRBJ2-3): GAGVSQSPSNKVTEKGKDVELRCDPISGHTALYWYRQSLGQGLEFLIYFQGNSAPDKSGLPSDRFSAERTGGSVSTLTIQRTQQEDSAVYLCASSPPGPPDTQYFGPGTRLTVL.

CDR3 region: CASSGDRWDHEQYF. In DNA, the CDR3 is TGTGCCAGCAGTGGGGACAGGTGGGATCATGAGCAGTACTTC. The J gene is TRBJ2-5, the V gene TRBV12-3 or TRBV12-4; TRBD1 aligns across 8 bases. The CDR3 has 14 residues. The V segment lost 5 bases and the J segment 11 bases; nucleotides outside the gene matches: 13.

The DNA of the CDR3 is TGTGCCAGCAGTGGGGACATAGCCATGAACACTGAAGCTTTCTTT. Translating gives CASSGDIAMNTEAFF. J is TRBJ1-1 and V is TRBV12-3 or TRBV12-4; a possible D gene is TRBD1 (6 bases). Trimming took 5 bases from V and 0 from J, leaving 13 bases between them. This CDR3 region has 15 residues.

The chain recombines TRBV20-1 with TRBJ2-7; a possible D gene is TRBD1 (6 bases). Between the trimmed V and J ends, which lost 1 base and 5 bases, there was a span of 12 bases. Germline V gene sequence: CDR1 DFQATT, CDR2 SNEGSKA (reference sequence). The CDR3 loop spans 13 amino acids. In DNA, the CDR3 is TGCAGTGCTAGAGCCACAGGGCTCCACGAGCAGTACTTC. Protein product: CSARATGLHEQYF.

This chain links TRBV20-1 with TRBJ2-2; 8 bases line up with TRBD1. CDR1 is DFQATT and CDR2 is SNEGSKA in the germline V gene (reference sequence). The CDR3 is 17 amino acids. J gave up 0 bases and V 2 bases, and 8 bases lay outside the gene matches. CDR3 sequence reads: CSARSDRAASNTGELFF. The CDR3 nucleotides are TGCAGTGCTAGATCGGACAGGGCGGCCTCGAACACCGGGGAGCTGTTTTTT.

The sample holds a few counts of this clonotype. J is TRBJ2-1 and V is TRBV10-3; TRBD2 agrees at 7 bases. The CDR3 covers 16 residues. V was clipped by 4 bases and J by 7 bases; unmatched bases: 13. CDR1 is ENHRY and CDR2 is SYGVKD in the germline V gene. DNA of the CDR3: TGTGCCATCAGTGCAGGAGGGGCTGTCGGGAGGAATGAGCAGTTCTTC. Its translation is CAISAGGAVGRNEQFF.

This clonotype showed up just once. This sequence joins TRBV7-2 and TRBJ1-1, with 7 bases that match TRBD1. With V trimmed by 10 bases and J by 3 bases, 17 bases remained unmatched. CDR1 is SGHTA, CDR2 FQGNSA, per germline. This CDR3 comprises 16 residues. The CDR3 DNA is TGTGCCATTTCGCCCGGGAGGGGGCATACGGACACTGAAGCTTTCTTT. It yields the protein CAISPGRGHTDTEAFF.

About this clonotype itself: An end of the junction differs from the germline gene, which may be a read error. The chain recombines TRBV7-9 with TRBJ2-7; D remains ambiguous. The last part of the DNA fits TRBJ2-5 better; the J call may be wrong. CDR1 and CDR2 from the germline V gene are SEHNR and FQNEAQ (reference sequence). The CDR3 covers 15 residues. The CDR3 region has the DNA TGTGCCAGCAGCCGATTCGCAGGACCTCAAGCGACCCAGTACTTC. Translating gives CASSRFAGPQATQYF.

The chain combines TRBV4-2 with TRBJ1-2; D is uncertain. The CDR3 runs 16 residues. Trimming took off 0 bases at V and 0 bases at J, with 11 bases between the two ends. Per germline, CDR1 LGHNA and CDR2 YNFKEQ. The CDR3 loop is CASSQDEKSPNYGYTF. In DNA, the CDR3 is TGTGCCAGCAGCCAAGATGAGAAGTCGCCTAACTATGGCTACACCTTC.

This clonotype showed up many times. V usage is TRBV12-3 or TRBV12-4 and J usage is TRBJ2-3; 9 bases align to TRBD1. The CDR3 is made up of 14 amino acids. Trimming removed 6 bases from V and 5 bases from J; junction bases left unmatched: 6. In DNA form, the CDR3 reads TGTGCCAGCAGCTTAACAGGGGGCATAGATACGCAGTATTTT. Translation: CASSLTGGIDTQYF.

Concerning this clonotype itself: The germline gene is not matched at one end of the junction; a read error may be the cause. The chain links TRBV5-1 to TRBJ1-6, with 9 nucleotides matching TRBD1. The germline CDR1 and CDR2 sequences are SGHRS and YFSETQ. The CDR3 extends over 15 amino acids. The CDR3 region has the DNA TGCGCCAGCGGCTTGGCCGGACAGGGGAATTCACCCCTCCACTTT. Protein product: CASGLAGQGNSPLHF. Full variable domain (outside the CDR3, taken from reference TRBV5-1 and TRBJ1-6): KAGVTQTPRYLIKTRGQQVTLSCSPISGHRSVSWYQQTPGQGLQFLFEYFSETQRNKGNFPGRFSGRQFSNSRSEMNVSTLELGDSALYLCASGLAGQGNSPLHFGNGTRLTVT.

V is TRBV14 and J is TRBJ1-1; D is possibly TRBD1 (5 bases). V was clipped by 4 bases and J by 3 bases, with 15 bases between them. This CDR3 has 15 amino acids. Germline V gives CDR1 SGHDN, CDR2 FVKESK. The CDR3 nucleotides are TGTGCCAGCAGCCCTTTAAGATCGGGGGACACTGAAGCTTTCTTT. This codes for CASSPLRSGDTEAFF.

The chain is built from TRBV20-1 and TRBJ1-3, with D perhaps TRBD1 (5 bases). The CDR3 runs to 14 residues. The V end lost 1 base, the J end lost 9 bases, and 16 bases lay between the germline ends. Per germline, CDR1 DFQATT and CDR2 SNEGSKA (reference sequence). The CDR3 DNA reads as TGCAGTGCTAGAGGACAGTCTTCGTTTCGCACCATATATTTT. Its protein is CSARGQSSFRTIYF.

This clonotype was found many times. The rearrangement links TRBV4-2 to TRBJ1-2; D ambiguous. CDR1 LGHNA and CDR2 YNFKEQ come from the germline V gene. Trimming took 0 bases from V and 5 from J, leaving 13 bases between them. This CDR3 has 15 residues. CDR3 nucleotides: TGTGCCAGCAGCCAAGAGGGCAGTGAAGGATATGGCTACACCTTC. Translating it yields CASSQEGSEGYGYTF.

As regards this clonotype: The junction does not match germline at one end; this may be a read error. The J gene is TRBJ2-1, the V gene TRBV5-5, with 7 bases lining up with TRBD1. Germline V lookup: CDR1 SGHKS, CDR2 YYEKEE (reference sequence). The CDR3 consists of 16 residues. CDR3 region: CASSPPTGIGDKEQFF. The CDR3 bases are TGTGCCAGCAGCCCCCCGACAGGGATTGGCGACAAGGAGCAGTTCTTC.

This chain uses TRBV12-3 or TRBV12-4 with TRBJ1-2; D possibly corresponds to TRBD1 (5 bases). The CDR3 contains 12 residues. The V gene lost 3 bases and the J gene lost 5 bases, with 7 bases spanning the gap. CDR3 DNA: TGTGCCAGCAGTTTGCGGACATATGGCTACACCTTC. Translating gives CASSLRTYGYTF.

This clonotype appeared many times. V and J are TRBV20-1 and TRBJ2-7, with a weak D call TRBD2 (5 bases). The CDR3 length is 12 residues. The germline CDR1 and CDR2 sequences are DFQATT and SNEGSKA (reference sequence). V was pared by 4 bases and J by 5 bases, with 12 bases between. The CDR3, as DNA: TGCAGTGCTAATCGGGGAAACCACGAGCAGTACTTC. It specifies CSANRGNHEQYF.

About this clonotype: A much larger clone sits a single nucleotide away, making a read error possible. This chain connects TRBV12-3 or TRBV12-4 to TRBJ2-3; perhaps D is TRBD1 or TRBD2 (5 bases each). CDR3 length: 12 amino acids. Here the CDR3 DNA reads TGTGCCAGCGGGGGTGAGGCAGATACGGAGTATTTT. Its translation is CASGGEADTEYF.

This clonotype was seen a few times. The V and J genes are TRBV6-2 or TRBV6-3 and TRBJ1-4; maybe TRBD1 (5 bases). The V end was cut by 4 bases, the J end by 3 bases, with 9 bases between. This CDR3 has 14 amino acids. Germline V CDR1 and CDR2: MNHEY, SVGEGT. The CDR3 loop is CASSSTDSNEKLFF. The CDR3 DNA sequence: TGTGCCAGCAGTTCGACAGATTCTAATGAAAAACTGTTTTTT.

The chain recombines TRBV12-3 or TRBV12-4 with TRBJ1-1; D perhaps matches TRBD1 (6 bases). The CDR3 runs 17 residues. The V gene lost 4 bases and the J gene lost 3 bases, with 21 bases spanning the gap. DNA for the CDR3: TGTGCCAGCAGTTCCCCCGGGCAGGGGCATTCCGACACTGAAGCTTTCTTT. Protein sequence: CASSSPGQGHSDTEAFF.

CDR3 bases: TGTGCCAGCAGCCCCGGGTCGGAAGCTTTCTTT. Translating gives CASSPGSEAFF. This chain connects TRBV7-2 to TRBJ1-1; D unresolved. Trimming took off 5 bases at V and 8 bases at J, with 9 bases between the two ends. Germline V gene lookup returns CDR1 SGHTA and CDR2 FQGNSA. This CDR3 has 11 amino acids. Looking up the rest from reference TRBV7-2 and TRBJ1-1 gives the full variable domain: GAGVSQSPSNKVTEKGKDVELRCDPISGHTALYWYRQSLGQGLEFLIYFQGNSAPDKSGLPSDRFSAERTGGSVSTLTIQRTQQEDSAVYLCASSPGSEAFFGQGTRLTVV.